The entry below gives a single T cell receptor (beta chain) sequence along with its context. Only in-frame clones appear in the TCRdb table, and some are missing; sequencing was by immunoSEQ multiplex PCR. Of about 210,000 clones in the sample, around 87% were seen once. The sample comes from a study of blood T cell repertoires in COVID-19. Study details: Recovered status applied to Cohort 3 donors who had two consecutive negative PCRs. It also applied to those with clearance or with symptom resolution.

In terms of age and location, participants ranged from roughly 18 to 90 years and lived in under 30 US areas. The germline gives CDR1 MNHEY, CDR2 SMNVEV (reference sequence). The CDR3 length is 16 residues. Trimming took 3 bases from V and 4 from J, leaving 17 bases between them. Input material: PBMCs or T cells enriched from blood (not recorded which). The TCR originated in a man aged 30 to 45 in a cohort exposed to, infected with or recovered from COVID-19 (not recorded which). The chain has TRBV27 and TRBJ2-3, with no clear D. This CDR3 is CASSFLSVGRADTQYF. The CDR3 nucleotides are TGTGCCAGCAGTTTTTTAAGCGTCGGTCGGGCAGATACGCAGTATTTT.